This TCR beta chain stems from a study of CD8+ T cells in alopecia areata. V shed 5 bases and J 3 bases; nucleotides not matched to a gene: 8. The CDR3 is 16 amino acids. The germline gives CDR1 SGHTA, CDR2 FQGNSA. After isolation, RNA underwent reverse transcription to generate cDNA as the sequencing template. Some clones are missing from TCRdb's copy, which holds only in-frame ones; the method was immunoSEQ multiplex PCR. The sample has 120,000 or so clones; roughly 58% are singletons. The sequence derives from a human donor with alopecia areata. Sequences were derived from CD4+ T cells sorted from blood, sampled at week 0. The chain links TRBV7-2 to TRBJ2-3, with 10 bases aligning to TRBD2. CDR3 sequence: CASSPWASGGTDTQYF. For the CDR3, the DNA is TGTGCCAGCAGCCCATGGGCTAGCGGGGGAACAGATACGCAGTATTTT. Full variable domain (rest looked up from reference TRBV7-2 and TRBJ2-3): GAGVSQSPSNKVTEKGKDVELRCDPISGHTALYWYRQSLGQGLEFLIYFQGNSAPDKSGLPSDRFSAERTGGSVSTLTIQRTQQEDSAVYLCASSPWASGGTDTQYFGPGTRLTVL.